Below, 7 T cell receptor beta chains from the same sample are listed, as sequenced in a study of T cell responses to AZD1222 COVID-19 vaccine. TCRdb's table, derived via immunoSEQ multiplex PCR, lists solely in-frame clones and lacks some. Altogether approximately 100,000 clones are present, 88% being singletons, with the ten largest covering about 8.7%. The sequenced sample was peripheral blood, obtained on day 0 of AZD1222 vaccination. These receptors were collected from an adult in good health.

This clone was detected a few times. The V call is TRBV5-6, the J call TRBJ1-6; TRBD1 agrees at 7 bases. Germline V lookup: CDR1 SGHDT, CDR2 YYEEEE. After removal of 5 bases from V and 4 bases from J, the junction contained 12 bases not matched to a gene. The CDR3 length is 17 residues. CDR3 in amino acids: CASSYTTGSGYNSPLHF. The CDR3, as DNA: TGTGCCAGCAGTTACACGACAGGGTCCGGTTATAATTCACCCCTCCACTTT.

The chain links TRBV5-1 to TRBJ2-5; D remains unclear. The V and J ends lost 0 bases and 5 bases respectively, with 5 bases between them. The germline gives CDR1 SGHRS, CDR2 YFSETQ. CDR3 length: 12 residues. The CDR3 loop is CASSLDLETQYF. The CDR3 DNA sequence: TGCGCCAGCAGCTTGGATTTGGAGACCCAGTACTTC.

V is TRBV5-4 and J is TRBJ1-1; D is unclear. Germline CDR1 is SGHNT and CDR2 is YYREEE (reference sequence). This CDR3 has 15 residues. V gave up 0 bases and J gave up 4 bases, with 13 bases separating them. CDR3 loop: CASSLVAGRLTEAFF. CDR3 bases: TGTGCCAGCAGCTTGGTTGCGGGCCGTCTCACTGAAGCTTTCTTT.

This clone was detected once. This CDR3 is CASSLVSQGTGELFF. CDR3 nucleotide sequence: TGTGCCAGCAGCTTAGTTAGCCAGGGGACCGGGGAGCTGTTTTTT. The rearrangement joins TRBV7-2 to TRBJ2-2; tentatively, D is TRBD1 (6 bases). Trimming took 1 base from V and 5 from J, leaving 11 bases between them. The CDR3 runs 15 residues. Looked up from germline, CDR1 is SGHTA and CDR2 is FQGNSA.

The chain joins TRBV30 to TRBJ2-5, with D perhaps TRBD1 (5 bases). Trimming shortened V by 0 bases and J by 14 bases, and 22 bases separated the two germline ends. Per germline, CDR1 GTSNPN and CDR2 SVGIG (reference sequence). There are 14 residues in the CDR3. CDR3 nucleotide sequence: TGTGCCTGGAGTGTTGATTTGAAACAGGCCGCCCTTTACTTC. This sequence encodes CAWSVDLKQAALYF.

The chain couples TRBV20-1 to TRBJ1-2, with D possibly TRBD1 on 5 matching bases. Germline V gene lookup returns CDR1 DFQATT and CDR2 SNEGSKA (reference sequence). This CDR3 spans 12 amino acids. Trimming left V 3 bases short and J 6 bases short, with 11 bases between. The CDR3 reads CSASRSGNGYTF. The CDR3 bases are TGCAGTGCTAGTAGATCAGGGAATGGCTACACCTTC.

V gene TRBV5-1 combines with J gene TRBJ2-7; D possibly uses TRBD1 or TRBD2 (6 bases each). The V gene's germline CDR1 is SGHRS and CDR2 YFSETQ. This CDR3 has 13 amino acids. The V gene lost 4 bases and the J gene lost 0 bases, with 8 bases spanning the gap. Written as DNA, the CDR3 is TGCGCCAGCAGCACGGGGGCCTCCTACGAGCAGTACTTC. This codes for CASSTGASYEQYF.